The source of this T cell receptor beta chain is a study of cytomegalovirus exposure and HLA in healthy donors. The protocol was immunoSEQ multiplex PCR, while the TCRdb copy is restricted to in-frame clones and leaves out a portion. The sample lists tens of thousands of clones, about 96% occurring once. The junction had 4 bases not matched to a gene; V was cut back by 6 bases and J by 3 bases. This CDR3 region has 15 residues. CDR1 MNHEY and CDR2 SVGAGI come from the germline V gene. V gene TRBV6-5 combines with J gene TRBJ2-1; 11 nucleotides line up with TRBD2. This TCR derives from a woman under 30 in good health and CMV-seronegative. The sample consisted of PBMCs. CDR3 in DNA: TGTGCCAGCAGGCGGGGACTAGCGGACTACAATGAGCAGTTCTTC. This gives the protein CASRRGLADYNEQFF.